This T cell receptor beta chain was identified in a study of shared clonotypes between healthy human individuals. Across the whole study: Donors consisted of two women and a few men between 18 and 49.

What was sequenced on ten immunoSEQ deep assay plates was unsorted PBMC DNA. Sequencing used immunoSEQ multiplex PCR; TCRdb keeps in-frame clones, though not all of them. The sample lists about 480,000 clones, around 79% seen once, with 10% to 15% in the top ten. This clone showed up just once. The V and J ends lost 4 bases and 2 bases respectively, with 13 bases between them. Per the germline V gene, CDR1 is SGDLS and CDR2 is YYNGEE. There are 14 residues in the CDR3. Source material: PBMCs. The clonotype was recovered from a middle-aged woman in good health. Some clones in this sample may be carry-over from other donors' samples. The chain couples TRBV9 to TRBJ2-7; a weak D match, TRBD1 (6 bases). CDR3 in amino acids: CASSPWTAPYEQYF. As DNA, the CDR3 is TGTGCCAGCAGCCCTTGGACAGCTCCCTACGAGCAGTACTTC.